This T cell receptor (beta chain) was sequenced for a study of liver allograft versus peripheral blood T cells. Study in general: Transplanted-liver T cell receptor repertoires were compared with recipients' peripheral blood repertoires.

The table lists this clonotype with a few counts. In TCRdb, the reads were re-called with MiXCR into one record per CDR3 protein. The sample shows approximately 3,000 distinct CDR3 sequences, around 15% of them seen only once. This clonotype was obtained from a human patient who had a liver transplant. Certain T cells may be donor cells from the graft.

This CDR3 is CASSLMGSGEQYF. The CDR3 bases are TGTGCCAGCAGCTTAATGGGTTCTGGCGAGCAGTACTTC. The chain links TRBV7-3 to TRBJ2-7; D unresolved. The CDR3 has 13 residues. Trimming took off 1 base at V and 6 bases at J, with 10 bases between the two ends. The germline V gene has CDR1 SGHTA and CDR2 FQGTGA. Based on the CDR3 plus reference TRBV7-3 and TRBJ2-7, the full variable domain is GAGVSQTPSNKVTEKGKYVELRCDPISGHTALYWYRQSLGQGPEFLIYFQGTGAADDSGLPNDRFFAVRPEGSVSTLKIQRTERGDSAVYLCASSLMGSGEQYFGPGTRLTVT.